A selection of T cell receptor beta chains follows, all from one sample in a study of response to subunit inactivated influenza vaccine. TCRdb called the RT-PCR reads again in MiXCR, with one record for every CDR3 protein. The top ten clones hold 11% of a sample with under 850,000 distinct CDR3 sequences, about a fifth of them seen once. Specimen: PBMCs from blood, collected around 5 days after vaccination. Source of these receptors: a man aged 45-65 years who received an inactivated influenza vaccine. CDR3s include the opening cysteine and the closing phenylalanine or tryptophan. The order of the fields is V gene, D gene, clone size, J gene, CDR3 DNA, CDR3 protein. The D gene is left open where the match is weak. A clone size is listed for some rows: how often the clone was seen (once, few, many), or a class if it is expanded.

TRBV2,TRBD1,.,TRBJ1-2,TGTGCCAGCAGTGGCGACAGGGAAGGCTACACCTTC,CASSGDREGYTF
TRBV7-2,TRBD1,.,TRBJ1-4,TGTGCCAGCAGCATACAGGGGTGGGGTGAAAAACTGTTTTTT,CASSIQGWGEKLFF
TRBV7-9,TRBD2,.,TRBJ2-1,TGTGCCAGCAGCTCCCGACTAGCGGGGGGGGATGAGCAGTTCTTC,CASSSRLAGGDEQFF
TRBV11-2,TRBD2,once,TRBJ2-5,TGTGCCAGCAGCTACGGACTAGCGGAGGGGGAGGAGACCCAGTACTTC,CASSYGLAEGEETQYF
TRBV24-1,.,.,TRBJ2-2,TGTGCCACCAGTGATTTTGGGGGGGCGACCGGGGAGCTGTTTTTT,CATSDFGGATGELFF
TRBV24-1,.,many,TRBJ2-3,TGTGCCACCAGTGATTTCGGCGCGACTGCGCAGTATTTT,CATSDFGATAQYF
TRBV6-1,TRBD1,few,TRBJ2-4,TGTGCCAGCAGGGGAACTTGGGACAGACTATCTCTAGCCAAAAACATTCAGTACTTC,CASRGTWDRLSLAKNIQYF
TRBV20-1,.,.,TRBJ1-5,TGCAGTGCTAGGACAGTTTATAGCAATCAGCCCCAGCATTTT,CSARTVYSNQPQHF
TRBV4-3,.,.,TRBJ2-3,TGCGCCAGCAGCCAAGGTTCCGCTAGCGCGGATGGTACGCAGTATTTT,CASSQGSASADGTQYF
TRBV6-1,.,few,TRBJ2-2,TGTGCCAGCAGCCCCATGTTAGACACCGGGGAGCTGTTTTTT,CASSPMLDTGELFF
TRBV6-1,TRBD2,few,TRBJ2-5,TGTGCCACCCGACGGACTAGCGGGAGACCGGAAGAGACCCAGTACTTC,CATRRTSGRPEETQYF
TRBV6-1,.,.,TRBJ1-2,TGTGCCAGCAGGGACCTGGGGGGGTATGGCTACACCTTC,CASRDLGGYGYTF
TRBV18,TRBD1,.,TRBJ2-1,TGTGCCAGCTCACCTCCGACAGGGAGCTCCTACAATGAGCAGTTCTTC,CASSPPTGSSYNEQFF
TRBV24-1,.,.,TRBJ2-6,TGTGCCACCAGTGATTATGAGGCTGGGGGCTCTGGGGCCAACGTCCTGACTTTC,CATSDYEAGGSGANVLTF
TRBV29-1,TRBD2,few,TRBJ2-2,TGCAGCGCCATAGCGGGGGGGCCGGTCGGGGAGCTGTTTTTT,CSAIAGGPVGELFF
TRBV12-3/TRBV12-4,.,many,TRBJ2-7,TGTGCCAGCAGTTTCCCGGGATACGAGCAGTACTTC,CASSFPGYEQYF
TRBV23-1,.,.,TRBJ2-1,TGCGCCAGCAGTCAATCTCAACGGGTCCAAGTGGATGAGCAGTTCTTC,CASSQSQRVQVDEQFF
TRBV7-2,TRBD1,few,TRBJ1-2,TGTGCCAGCAGCGAATCAGGGGGCGAAGTAAATGGCTACACCTTC,CASSESGGEVNGYTF